The rows below give T cell receptor beta chains drawn from one sample of a study of blood T cell repertoires in COVID-19. The assay was immunoSEQ multiplex PCR, and TCRdb's table has in-frame clones only and misses some. The sample carries 250,000 to 350,000 clones, around 85% recorded once. Sequencing used peripheral blood. These receptors came from a woman aged 25 to 39 who had recovered from COVID-19. CDR3s include the opening cysteine and the closing phenylalanine or tryptophan. Each record gives: V gene, J gene, CDR3 protein.

>TRBV30|TRBJ2-2
CAWSVRPASGTGELFF
>TRBV6-6|TRBJ1-5
CASSYSTGYSNQPQHF
>TRBV2|TRBJ2-7
CASSEGLARSYEQYF
>TRBV2|TRBJ2-7
CASSVTAGQTYEQYF
>TRBV20-1|TRBJ2-3
CSASKGSSGSRATDTQYF
>TRBV20-1|TRBJ1-2
CSASDQGTRNYGYTF
>TRBV5-5|TRBJ1-3
CASSLVASGNTIYF
>TRBV7-3|TRBJ2-2
CASSPGTNGELFF
>TRBV5-5|TRBJ2-1
CASRDGLAVYNEQFF
>TRBV12-5|TRBJ2-3
CASGPGLSTDTQYF
>TRBV15|TRBJ2-7
CATRAGSGGSYEQYF
>TRBV10-3|TRBJ2-1
CAIRGTGVGNEQFF
>TRBV5-5|TRBJ2-7
CASSHLWPGSAPLEQYF
>TRBV6-1|TRBJ1-5
CASSEENNRNQPQHF
>TRBV5-6|TRBJ1-6
CASSLGSGQRNSPLHF
>TRBV9|TRBJ2-7
CASSEGGRGEQYF
>TRBV5-1|TRBJ1-5
CASRPGQGIQPQHF
>TRBV11-2|TRBJ2-1
CASSLAGYNEQFF
>TRBV3-1/TRBV3-2|TRBJ2-1
CASSQDPVNEQFF
>TRBV5-6|TRBJ1-2
CASSLEYRDGYTF
>TRBV3-1/TRBV3-2|TRBJ2-7
CASSQDTGSYEQYF
>TRBV4-2|TRBJ1-1
CASSPQVGRGMNTEAFF
>TRBV2|TRBJ1-3
CASSGEGALGGNTIYF
>TRBV12-3/TRBV12-4|TRBJ2-1
CASSQTGDNEQFF
>TRBV12-3/TRBV12-4|TRBJ1-2
CASSSRVGYTF
>TRBV9|TRBJ2-3
CASSVDVSSRVTDTQYF
>TRBV2|TRBJ1-4
CASSERESTYEKLFF
>TRBV2|TRBJ2-3
CASRRDRSTDTQYF
>TRBV5-5|TRBJ2-5
CASSLTDQETQYF
>TRBV6-2/TRBV6-3|TRBJ2-1
CASSYSGLGNEQFF
>TRBV28|TRBJ2-7
CASSLEEDSPYEQYF
>TRBV6-6|TRBJ1-1
CASSYSERNTEAFF
>TRBV4-3|TRBJ2-1
CASSQEPATGGEFF
>TRBV6-2/TRBV6-3|TRBJ1-2
CASSYTGDGYTF
>TRBV27|TRBJ1-5
CASSLVGTGNNQPQHF
>TRBV2|TRBJ2-7
CASRGQLSYEQYF
>TRBV28|TRBJ2-7
CATSDRGEYF
>TRBV16|TRBJ1-5
CASSLSGTGNQPQHF
>TRBV9|TRBJ2-3
CASSGIAGGQDTQYF
>TRBV27|TRBJ2-7
CASSKDSYEQYF
>TRBV7-6|TRBJ1-6
CASSAVSDSPLHF
>TRBV11-2|TRBJ2-5
CASSSGEKETQYF
>TRBV7-3|TRBJ2-3
CASSPGLAGLNPITQYF
>TRBV27|TRBJ1-2
CASSPTGGYDYGYTF
>TRBV20-1|TRBJ1-2
CSASYGGDYGYTF
>TRBV4-3|TRBJ2-1
CASSQEAGGYNEQFF
>TRBV2|TRBJ2-1
CANQYRDRYNEQFF
>TRBV2|TRBJ2-5
CASSGDLQETQYF
>TRBV6-5|TRBJ2-7
CASSRLAEGSYEQYF
>TRBV2|TRBJ2-5
CASTRGETQYF
>TRBV29-1|TRBJ2-1
CSVDGEDYNEQFF
>TRBV28|TRBJ2-1
CASSEPSRGGNEQFF
>TRBV5-4|TRBJ1-2
CASRKPGQMDYGYTF
>TRBV21-1|TRBJ1-5
CASSQAGYGGGRGNQPQHF